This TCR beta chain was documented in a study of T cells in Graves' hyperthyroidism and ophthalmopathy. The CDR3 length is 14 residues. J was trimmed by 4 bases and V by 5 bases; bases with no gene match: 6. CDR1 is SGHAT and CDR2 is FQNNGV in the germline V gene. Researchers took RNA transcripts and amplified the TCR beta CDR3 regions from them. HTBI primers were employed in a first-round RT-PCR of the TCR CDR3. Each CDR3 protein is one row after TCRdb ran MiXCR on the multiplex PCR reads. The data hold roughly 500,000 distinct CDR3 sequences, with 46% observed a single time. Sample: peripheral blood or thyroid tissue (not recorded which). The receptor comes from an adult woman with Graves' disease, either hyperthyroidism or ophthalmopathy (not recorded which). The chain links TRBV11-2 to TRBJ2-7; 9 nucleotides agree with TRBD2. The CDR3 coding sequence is TGTGCCAGCAGCCTGGAGCGGGAGGCATACGAGCAGTACTTC. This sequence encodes CASSLEREAYEQYF. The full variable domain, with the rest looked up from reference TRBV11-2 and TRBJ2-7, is EAGVAQSPRYKIIEKRQSVAFWCNPISGHATLYWYQQILGQGPKLLIQFQNNGVVDDSQLPKDRFSAERLKGVDSTLKIQPAKLEDSAVYLCASSLEREAYEQYFGPGTRLTVT.